This paragraph reports one TCR beta chain. No cognate antigen has been identified for it. Base qualities were left out, and no much larger clone turns up one base away. The T-cell fraction in tumor and uninvolved lung tissue was obtained from TCR sequencing using the immunoSEQ assay. Per the source publication's procedure: To analyze survival, patients were divided into a high T-cell fraction group (upper tertile) and a low T-cell fraction group (lower two tertiles), and the two groups were compared using a log-rank test. A signed-rank test was used to test paired tumor versus uninvolved lung differences in T-cell fraction. TCRdb's version of the immuneACCESS table is confined to in-frame rearrangements and falls short of the full clone set. An unresolved V gene accounts for under half of the shortfall where checked; the remainder is of unknown origin. V, J and clone size reflect that table, while D and trimming were determined from the DNA. The sample table contains around 25,000 clones; only one count was recorded for less than 70% of them. Of the sample, under 15% falls within the top ten clones.

This record comes from a study of tumor-infiltrating lymphocytes in localized non-small cell lung cancer listed by TCRdb under 2021. Broadly, across the study: Patients whose samples were collected after neoadjuvant chemotherapy, as well as both smokers and never-smokers and several histologies, were included in the cohort. Each patient contributed resected tumor tissue and uninvolved lung tissue from the same patient, described as non-adjacent to the tumor. Flow cytometry, multiplex immunofluorescence, RNA-seq, exome sequencing and proteomics were applied to the same patients as TCR sequencing, which was one of several integrated assays. The overall ICON cohort comprised 150 surgical patients with localized non-small cell lung cancer whose tumors were resected. A total of some 60 patients were part of the paired comparison of immunoSEQ T-cell fraction between tumor and uninvolved lung.

The first patient joined ICON in the first half of 2016, and enrollment wrapped up when the last patient was enrolled in the second half of 2018. In a subcohort of 60 to 85 patients, fresh tumor and matched uninvolved tissue were collected for in-depth immune analyses, with TCR sequencing among those analyses. No cell sorting was done, and TCR sequencing was instead run on DNA isolated from bulk tissue. The CDR3 contains 14 residues, cysteine and phenylalanine counted. Only the CDR3 DNA is retained, 42 bases long and in frame from the first base. V is cut by 0 bases and J by 6 bases, and the space between the germline ends is 11 bases. The germline V gene specifies SGHAT as CDR1 and FQNNGV as CDR2. Paper-wide results and their limitations: Because assay coverage varied across patients depending on available tissue quantity, TCR sequencing was performed for only a subset of the cohort. Because different pieces of the same tissue were used for different assays, technical variation could not be separated from intratumor heterogeneity. Recurrence-free survival showed no association with tumor T-cell fraction from TCR sequencing (p = 0.61). TCR-derived T-cell fraction did not differ between the flow cytometry-defined immunotypes IM1 (good prognosis) and IM2 (poor prognosis). Higher T cell infiltration in tumors than in uninvolved lung tissue was supported by TCRbeta sequencing, consistent with immunofluorescence CD3 counts.

Sequencing was carried out using lung tumor tissue. The chain is encoded by TRBV11-2 joined to TRBJ1-1, with no D gene named confidently. The TCR sequence derives from a human donor with non-small cell lung cancer. The CDR3 has the sequence CASSLDPGVSEAFF. In nucleotides, the sequence is TGTGCCAGCAGCTTAGATCCAGGTGTCTCTGAAGCTTTCTTT. Extended through the reference TRBV11-2 and TRBJ1-1 proteins, this CDR3 yields the full variable domain: EAGVAQSPRYKIIEKRQSVAFWCNPISGHATLYWYQQILGQGPKLLIQFQNNGVVDDSQLPKDRFSAERLKGVDSTLKIQPAKLEDSAVYLCASSLDPGVSEAFFGQGTRLTVV.